Only a few counts were recorded for the clone carrying this TCR beta chain. A J-beta primer mix and a sample-barcoded 5' primer were used in a second PCR of about 7 to 11 cycles. TCRdb reanalysed the 5' RACE reads using MiXCR and keeps one entry per CDR3 protein. The sample carries roughly 1,800,000 distinct CDR3 sequences, 40% to 55% recorded once. The sample originates from a study of blood T cells in healthy people across ages. The CDR3 sequence is 13 residues long. V was cut by 2 bases and J by 1 base, with 6 bases left in between. Per germline, CDR1 LGHDT and CDR2 YNNKEL (reference sequence). Sequencing input: blood. V and J are TRBV3-1 and TRBJ2-7, with D uncertain. This clonotype originated in a woman in her thirties or forties in good health. CDR3 sequence: CASSQHPSYEQYF. The CDR3 bases are TGTGCCAGCAGCCAACACCCGTCCTACGAGCAGTACTTC.